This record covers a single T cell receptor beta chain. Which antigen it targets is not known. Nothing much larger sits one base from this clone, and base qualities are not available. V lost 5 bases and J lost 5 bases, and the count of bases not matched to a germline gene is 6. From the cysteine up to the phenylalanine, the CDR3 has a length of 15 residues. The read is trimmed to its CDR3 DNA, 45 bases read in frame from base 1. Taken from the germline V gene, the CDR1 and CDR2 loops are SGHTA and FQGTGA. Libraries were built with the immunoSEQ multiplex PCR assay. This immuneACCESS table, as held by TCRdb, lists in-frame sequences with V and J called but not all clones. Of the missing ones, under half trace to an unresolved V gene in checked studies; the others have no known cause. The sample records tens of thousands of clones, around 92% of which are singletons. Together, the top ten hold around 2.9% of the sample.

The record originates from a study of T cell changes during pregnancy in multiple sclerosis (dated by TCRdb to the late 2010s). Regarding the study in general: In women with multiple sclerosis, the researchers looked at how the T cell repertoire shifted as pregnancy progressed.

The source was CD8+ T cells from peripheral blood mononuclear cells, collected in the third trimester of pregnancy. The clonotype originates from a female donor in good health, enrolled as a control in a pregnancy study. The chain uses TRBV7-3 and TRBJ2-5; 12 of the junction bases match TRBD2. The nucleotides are TGTGCCAGCAGCCCTAGCGGGGGGGCCGCTGAGACCCAGTACTTC. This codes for CASSPSGGAAETQYF.